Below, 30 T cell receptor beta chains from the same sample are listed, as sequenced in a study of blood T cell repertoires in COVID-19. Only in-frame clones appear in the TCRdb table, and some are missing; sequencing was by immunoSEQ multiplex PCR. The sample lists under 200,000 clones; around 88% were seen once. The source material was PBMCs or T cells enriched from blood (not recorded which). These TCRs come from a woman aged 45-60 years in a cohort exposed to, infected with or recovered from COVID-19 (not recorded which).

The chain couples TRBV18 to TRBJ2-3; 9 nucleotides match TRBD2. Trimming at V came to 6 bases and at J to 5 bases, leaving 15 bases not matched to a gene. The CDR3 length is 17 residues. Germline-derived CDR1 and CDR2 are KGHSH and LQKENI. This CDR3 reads CASSRGSGRPDEDTQYF. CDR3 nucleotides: TGTGCCAGCTCCCGGGGCAGCGGGAGGCCCGATGAAGATACGCAGTATTTT.

The CDR3 region has the DNA TGTGCCAGCAGCCAACTTGGTTCCGGGACTAGCGGGAGTGGTGAGCAGTTCTTC. Translating it yields CASSQLGSGTSGSGEQFF. The chain is built from TRBV4-2 and TRBJ2-1, with TRBD2 identical over 14 bases. The length of the CDR3 is 18 residues. V trimming: 2 bases; J trimming: 9 bases; junction bases outside the gene matches: 12. Germline V gives CDR1 LGHNA, CDR2 YNFKEQ.

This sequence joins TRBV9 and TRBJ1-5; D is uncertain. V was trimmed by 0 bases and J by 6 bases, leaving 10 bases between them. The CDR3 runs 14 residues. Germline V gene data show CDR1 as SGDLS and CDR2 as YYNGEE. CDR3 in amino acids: CASSVGGEGQPQHF. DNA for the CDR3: TGTGCCAGCAGCGTAGGTGGAGAGGGTCAGCCCCAGCATTTT.

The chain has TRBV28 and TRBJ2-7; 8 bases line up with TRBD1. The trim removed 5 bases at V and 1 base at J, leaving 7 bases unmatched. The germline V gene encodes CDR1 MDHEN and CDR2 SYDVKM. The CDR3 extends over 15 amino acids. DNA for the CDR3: TGTGCCAGCAGTGTCGCCGGACAGGGTTCCTACGAGCAGTACTTC. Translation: CASSVAGQGSYEQYF.

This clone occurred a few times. This chain's CDR3 is CASSSGTSGRPGPNEQFF. CDR3 nucleotides: TGCGCCAGCAGCTCCGGGACTAGCGGGAGACCCGGCCCCAATGAGCAGTTCTTC. This chain connects TRBV5-1 to TRBJ2-1; 14 nucleotides match TRBD2. Trimming removed 3 bases from V and 6 bases from J; junction bases left unmatched: 11. CDR1 SGHRS and CDR2 YFSETQ come from the germline V gene. This CDR3 spans 18 amino acids.

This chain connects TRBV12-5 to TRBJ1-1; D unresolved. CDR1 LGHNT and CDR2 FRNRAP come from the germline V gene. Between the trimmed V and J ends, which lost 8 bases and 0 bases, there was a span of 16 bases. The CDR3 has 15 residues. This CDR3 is CASRREEAMNTEAFF. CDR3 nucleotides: TGTGCTAGTAGGAGGGAAGAGGCCATGAACACTGAAGCTTTCTTT. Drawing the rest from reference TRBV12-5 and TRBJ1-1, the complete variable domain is DARVTQTPRHKVTEMGQEVTMRCQPILGHNTVFWYRQTMMQGLELLAYFRNRAPLDDSGMPKDRFSAEMPDATLATLKIQPSEPRDSAVYFCASRREEAMNTEAFFGQGTRLTVV.

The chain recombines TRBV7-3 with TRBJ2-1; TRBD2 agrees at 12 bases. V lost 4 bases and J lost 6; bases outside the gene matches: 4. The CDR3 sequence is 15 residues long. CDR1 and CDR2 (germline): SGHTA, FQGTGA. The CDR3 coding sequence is TGTGCCAGCAGCTCCCTAGCGGGGGGGACCAATGAGCAGTTCTTC. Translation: CASSSLAGGTNEQFF.

The CDR3 DNA sequence: TGTGCCTGGGGCCCCGATGGGGCTAACCCGAACACCGGGGAGCTGTTTTTT. Translated: CAWGPDGANPNTGELFF. The chain uses TRBV30 and TRBJ2-2, with a tentative D call TRBD1 (5 bases). Trimming took off 5 bases at V and 0 bases at J, with 19 bases between the two ends. Germline values: CDR1 GTSNPN, CDR2 SVGIG (reference sequence). This CDR3 is 17 amino acids long.

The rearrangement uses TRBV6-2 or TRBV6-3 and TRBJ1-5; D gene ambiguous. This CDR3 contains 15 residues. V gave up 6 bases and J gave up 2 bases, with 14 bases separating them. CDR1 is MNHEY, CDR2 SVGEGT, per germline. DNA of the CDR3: TGTGCCAGCAGCCCCGGAATGAGCGGCAATCAGCCCCAGCATTTT. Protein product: CASSPGMSGNQPQHF.

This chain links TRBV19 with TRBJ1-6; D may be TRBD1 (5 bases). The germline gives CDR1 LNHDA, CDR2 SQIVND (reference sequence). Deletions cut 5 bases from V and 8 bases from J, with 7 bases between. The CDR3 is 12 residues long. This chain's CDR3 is CASSQGDSPLHF. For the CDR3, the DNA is TGTGCCAGTAGTCAAGGGGATTCACCCCTCCACTTT.

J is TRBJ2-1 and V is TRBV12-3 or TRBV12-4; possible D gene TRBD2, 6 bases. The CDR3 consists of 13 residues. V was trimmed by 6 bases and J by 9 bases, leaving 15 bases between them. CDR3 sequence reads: CASSQGGQREQFF. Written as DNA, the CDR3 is TGTGCCAGCAGCCAAGGAGGGCAGCGTGAGCAGTTCTTC.

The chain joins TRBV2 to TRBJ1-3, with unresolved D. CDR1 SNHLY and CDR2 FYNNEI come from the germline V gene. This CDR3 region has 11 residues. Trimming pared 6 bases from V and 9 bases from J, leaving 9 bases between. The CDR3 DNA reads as TGTGCCAGCAGCACAACAACCACCATATATTTT. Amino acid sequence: CASSTTTTIYF.

CDR3 DNA: TGTGCCAGCGCGCAGGGGGGTGCTGAAGCTTTCTTT. Its protein is CASAQGGAEAFF. V usage is TRBV6-5 and J usage is TRBJ1-1, with 7 bases aligning to TRBD1. The CDR3 spans 12 residues. Germline CDR1 reads MNHEY; CDR2 reads SVGAGI. After removal of 8 bases from V and 6 bases from J, the junction contained 6 bases not matched to a gene.

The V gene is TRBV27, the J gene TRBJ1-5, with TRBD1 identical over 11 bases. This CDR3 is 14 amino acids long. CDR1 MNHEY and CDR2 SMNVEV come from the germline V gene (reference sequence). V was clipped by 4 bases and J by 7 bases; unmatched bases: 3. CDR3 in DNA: TGTGCCAGCAGTTGGACAGGGGGCGGGCAGCCCCAGCATTTT. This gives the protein CASSWTGGGQPQHF.

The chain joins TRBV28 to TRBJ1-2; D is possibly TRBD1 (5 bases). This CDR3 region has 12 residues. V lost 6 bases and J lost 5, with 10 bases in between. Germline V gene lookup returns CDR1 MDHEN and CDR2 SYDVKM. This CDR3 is CASRNAGYGYTF. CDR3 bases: TGTGCCAGCAGGAACGCAGGGTATGGCTACACCTTC.

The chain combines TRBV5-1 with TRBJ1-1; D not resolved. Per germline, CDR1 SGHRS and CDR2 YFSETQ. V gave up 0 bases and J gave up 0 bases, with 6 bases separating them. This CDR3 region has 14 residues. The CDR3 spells CASSLDPLNTEAFF. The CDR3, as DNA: TGCGCCAGCAGCTTGGATCCTTTGAACACTGAAGCTTTCTTT.

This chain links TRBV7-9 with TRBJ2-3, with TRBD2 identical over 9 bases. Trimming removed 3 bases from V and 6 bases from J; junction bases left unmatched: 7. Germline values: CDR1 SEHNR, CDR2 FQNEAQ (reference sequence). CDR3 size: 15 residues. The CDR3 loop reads CASSFQRGVGDTQYF. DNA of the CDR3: TGTGCCAGCAGCTTCCAGCGGGGGGTGGGTGATACGCAGTATTTT. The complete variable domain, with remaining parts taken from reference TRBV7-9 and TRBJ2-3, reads DTGVSQNPRHKITKRGQNVTFRCDPISEHNRLYWYRQTLGQGPEFLTYFQNEAQLEKSRLLSDRFSAERPKGSFSTLEIQRTEQGDSAMYLCASSFQRGVGDTQYFGPGTRLTVL.

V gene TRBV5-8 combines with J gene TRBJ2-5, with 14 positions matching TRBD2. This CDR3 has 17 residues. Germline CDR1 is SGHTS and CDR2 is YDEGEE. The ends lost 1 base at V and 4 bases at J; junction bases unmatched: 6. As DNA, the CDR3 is TGTGCCAGCAGCTTGAGGGGACTAGCGGGAGTTGGAGAGACCCAGTACTTC. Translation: CASSLRGLAGVGETQYF.

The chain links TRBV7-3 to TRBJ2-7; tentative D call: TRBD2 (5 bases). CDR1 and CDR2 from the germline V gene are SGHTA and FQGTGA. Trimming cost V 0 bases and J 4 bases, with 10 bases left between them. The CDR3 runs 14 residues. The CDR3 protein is CASSLTAGGYEQYF. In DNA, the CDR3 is TGTGCCAGCAGCTTAACCGCGGGCGGGTACGAGCAGTACTTC. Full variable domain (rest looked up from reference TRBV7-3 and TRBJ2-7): GAGVSQTPSNKVTEKGKYVELRCDPISGHTALYWYRQSLGQGPEFLIYFQGTGAADDSGLPNDRFFAVRPEGSVSTLKIQRTERGDSAVYLCASSLTAGGYEQYFGPGTRLTVT.

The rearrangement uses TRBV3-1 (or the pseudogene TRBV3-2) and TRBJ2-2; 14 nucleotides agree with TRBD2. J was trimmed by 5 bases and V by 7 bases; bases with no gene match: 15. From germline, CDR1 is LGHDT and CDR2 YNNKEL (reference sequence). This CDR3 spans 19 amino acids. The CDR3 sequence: CASTPRRPGLAGETGELFF. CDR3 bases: TGTGCCAGCACCCCTCGGCGACCGGGACTAGCGGGAGAAACCGGGGAGCTGTTTTTT.

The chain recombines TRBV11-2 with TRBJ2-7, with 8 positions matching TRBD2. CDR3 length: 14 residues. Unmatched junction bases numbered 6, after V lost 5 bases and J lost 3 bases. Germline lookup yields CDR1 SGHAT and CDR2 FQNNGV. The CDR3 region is CASSAGGAGYEQYF. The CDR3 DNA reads TGTGCCAGCAGCGCCGGGGGGGCGGGCTACGAGCAGTACTTC.

The CDR3 DNA reads TGTGCCAGCGACAAGTCTAGCGGGGGGGCGGAAATTCAGTACTTC. This translates into CASDKSSGGAEIQYF. The chain joins TRBV28 to TRBJ2-4; 12 positions match TRBD2. The V gene end was trimmed by 8 bases and the J gene end by 10 bases; junction bases not matched to a gene: 12. This CDR3 has 15 residues. Germline V gene lookup returns CDR1 MDHEN and CDR2 SYDVKM.

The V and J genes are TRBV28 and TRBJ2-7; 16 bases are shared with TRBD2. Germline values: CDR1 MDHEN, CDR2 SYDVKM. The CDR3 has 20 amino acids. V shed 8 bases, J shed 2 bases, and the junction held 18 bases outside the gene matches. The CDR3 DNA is TGTGCCAGCCAAGGTCAACCCTCGGGACTAGCGGGGGGGCGTCCCTACGAGCAGTACTTC. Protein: CASQGQPSGLAGGRPYEQYF. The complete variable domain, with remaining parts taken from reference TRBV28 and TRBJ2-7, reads DVKVTQSSRYLVKRTGEKVFLECVQDMDHENMFWYRQDPGLGLRLIYFSYDVKMKEKGDIPEGYSVSREKKERFSLILESASTNQTSMYLCASQGQPSGLAGGRPYEQYFGPGTRLTVT.

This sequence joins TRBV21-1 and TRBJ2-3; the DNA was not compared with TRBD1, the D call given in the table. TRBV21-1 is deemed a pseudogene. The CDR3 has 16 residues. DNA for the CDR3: TGTGCCAGCAGCAGACTCCAGGGCGGAGGCACAGATACGCAGTATTTT. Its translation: CASSRLQGGGTDTQYF.

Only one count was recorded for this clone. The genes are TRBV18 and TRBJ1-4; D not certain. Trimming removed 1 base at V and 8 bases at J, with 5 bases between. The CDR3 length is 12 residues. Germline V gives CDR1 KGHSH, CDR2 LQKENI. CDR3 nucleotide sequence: TGTGCCAGCTCACCACTTAAAGAAAAACTGTTTTTT. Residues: CASSPLKEKLFF. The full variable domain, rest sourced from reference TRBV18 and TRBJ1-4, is NAGVMQNPRHLVRRRGQEARLRCSPMKGHSHVYWYRQLPEEGLKFMVYLQKENIIDESGMPKERFSAEFPKEGPSILRIQQVVRGDSAAYFCASSPLKEKLFFGSGTQLSVL.

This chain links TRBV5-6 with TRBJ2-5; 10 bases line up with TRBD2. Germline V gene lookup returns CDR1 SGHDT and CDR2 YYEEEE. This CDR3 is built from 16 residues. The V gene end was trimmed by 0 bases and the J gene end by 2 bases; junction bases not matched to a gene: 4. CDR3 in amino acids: CASSLASSGGQETQYF. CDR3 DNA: TGTGCCAGCAGCTTGGCAAGTAGCGGGGGGCAAGAGACCCAGTACTTC.

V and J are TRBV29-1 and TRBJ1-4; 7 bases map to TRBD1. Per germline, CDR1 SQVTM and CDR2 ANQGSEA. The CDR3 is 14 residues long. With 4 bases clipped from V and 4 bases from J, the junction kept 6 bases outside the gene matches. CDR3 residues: CSVGRGQGNEKLFF. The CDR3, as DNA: TGCAGCGTTGGGAGGGGGCAGGGTAATGAAAAACTGTTTTTT.

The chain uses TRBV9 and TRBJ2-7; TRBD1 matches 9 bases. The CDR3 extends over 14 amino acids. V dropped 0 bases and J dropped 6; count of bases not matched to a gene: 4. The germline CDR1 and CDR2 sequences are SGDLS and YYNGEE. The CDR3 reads CASSVEGQGREQYF. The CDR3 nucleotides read TGTGCCAGCAGCGTAGAGGGACAGGGTCGCGAGCAGTACTTC.

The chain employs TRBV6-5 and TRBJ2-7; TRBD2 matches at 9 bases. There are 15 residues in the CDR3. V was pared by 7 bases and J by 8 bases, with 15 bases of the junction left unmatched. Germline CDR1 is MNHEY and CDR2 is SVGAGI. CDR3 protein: CASTAPAGGLLKQYF. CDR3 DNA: TGTGCCAGCACCGCCCCAGCGGGGGGCCTTCTCAAGCAGTACTTC.

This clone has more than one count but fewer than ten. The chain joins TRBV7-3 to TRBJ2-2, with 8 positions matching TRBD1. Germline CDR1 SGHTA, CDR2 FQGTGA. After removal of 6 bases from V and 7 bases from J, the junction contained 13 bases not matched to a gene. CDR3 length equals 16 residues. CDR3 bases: TGTGCCAGCAGTCCGAAACCGGGACAGGACATCGGGGAGCTGTTTTTT. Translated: CASSPKPGQDIGELFF. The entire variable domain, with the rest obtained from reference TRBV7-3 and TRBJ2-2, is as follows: GAGVSQTPSNKVTEKGKYVELRCDPISGHTALYWYRQSLGQGPEFLIYFQGTGAADDSGLPNDRFFAVRPEGSVSTLKIQRTERGDSAVYLCASSPKPGQDIGELFFGEGSRLTVL.